What follows are 13 T cell receptor beta chains derived from one specimen sequenced in a study of T cell responses to AZD1222 COVID-19 vaccine. Sequenced by immunoSEQ multiplex PCR; TCRdb stores in-frame clones only, minus some. Counted here are around 99,000 clones, just over 90% occurring once; the ten biggest clones make up roughly an eighth. Material: peripheral blood, obtained on day 0 of AZD1222 vaccination. The receptor set was obtained from an adult in good health.

The V and J genes are TRBV4-1 and TRBJ2-1, with 8 nucleotides matching TRBD2. CDR1 is MGHRA and CDR2 is YSYEKL in the germline V gene. V gave up 5 bases and J gave up 0 bases; unmatched junction bases: 6. CDR3 length: 16 residues. CDR3 region: CASSSIAGSSYNEQFF. CDR3 nucleotide sequence: TGCGCCAGCAGCTCCATAGCGGGGAGCTCCTACAATGAGCAGTTCTTC.

The genes are TRBV14 and TRBJ1-1, with D possibly TRBD1 on 6 matching bases. The CDR3 has 13 residues. Germline assignment: CDR1 SGHDN and CDR2 FVKESK. Trimming cost V 4 bases and J 6 bases, with 12 bases left between them. The CDR3 protein is CASSPGVGPEAFF. The CDR3 coding sequence is TGTGCCAGCAGCCCAGGGGTTGGACCTGAAGCTTTCTTT.

This CDR3 reads CASSPTGAGNTIYF. The CDR3 bases are TGTGCCAGCAGCCCGACAGGGGCTGGAAACACCATATATTTT. This chain connects TRBV11-3 to TRBJ1-3; 8 nucleotides agree with TRBD1. CDR3 length: 14 residues. Germline CDR1 is SGHNT and CDR2 is YENEEA. The V segment lost 5 bases and the J segment 2 bases; nucleotides outside the gene matches: 2. Together with reference TRBV11-3 and TRBJ1-3, the CDR3 gives the full variable domain: EAGVVQSPRYKIIEKKQPVAFWCNPISGHNTLYWYLQNLGQGPELLIRYENEEAVDDSQLPKDRFSAERLKGVDSTLKIQPAELGDSAVYLCASSPTGAGNTIYFGEGSWLTVV.

The rearrangement uses TRBV19 and TRBJ1-5; D is perhaps TRBD1 (6 bases). Trimming removed 9 bases at V and 3 bases at J, with 21 bases between. The CDR3 loop spans 16 amino acids. Germline V gene sequence: CDR1 LNHDA, CDR2 SQIVND (reference sequence). CDR3 protein: CASMSPEGGDNQPQHF. CDR3 DNA: TGTGCCAGCATGTCCCCTGAAGGGGGTGACAATCAGCCCCAGCATTTT.

The chain combines TRBV28 with TRBJ1-1; a weak D match, TRBD1 (6 bases). There are 15 residues in the CDR3. V was clipped by 8 bases and J by 5 bases, with 21 bases between them. Germline CDR1 reads MDHEN; CDR2 reads SYDVKM. For the CDR3, the DNA is TGTGCCAGCGGAACGGATGGGAGGGGGAATACTGAAGCTTTCTTT. It yields the protein CASGTDGRGNTEAFF. The variable domain in full, with the rest retrieved from reference TRBV28 and TRBJ1-1, is DVKVTQSSRYLVKRTGEKVFLECVQDMDHENMFWYRQDPGLGLRLIYFSYDVKMKEKGDIPEGYSVSREKKERFSLILESASTNQTSMYLCASGTDGRGNTEAFFGQGTRLTVV.

J is TRBJ2-5 and V is TRBV10-3; a weak D match, TRBD1 (6 bases). CDR1 is ENHRY and CDR2 is SYGVKD in the germline V gene. CDR3 length: 14 amino acids. V dropped 0 bases and J dropped 5 bases, with 10 bases sitting between them. CDR3 amino acids: CAISESQGMETQYF. The CDR3, as DNA: TGTGCCATCAGTGAGTCACAGGGTATGGAGACCCAGTACTTC.

The chain couples TRBV10-1 to TRBJ1-1; no clear D. Trimming removed 0 bases from V and 0 bases from J, with 8 bases in between. Germline CDR1 reads WNHNN; CDR2 reads SYGVQD (reference sequence). The CDR3 contains 15 residues. Here the CDR3 DNA reads TGCGCCAGCAGTGAGTCGGGTGGTCTGAACACTGAAGCTTTCTTT. Its protein product is CASSESGGLNTEAFF.

This clone was detected only once. V gene TRBV19 combines with J gene TRBJ1-4, with D perhaps TRBD1 (6 bases). V was pared by 6 bases and J by 6 bases, with 11 bases between. The length of the CDR3 is 13 residues. Germline-derived CDR1 and CDR2 are LNHDA and SQIVND (reference sequence). DNA of the CDR3: TGTGCCAGTAGGGGGAGGGGGGATGAAAAACTGTTTTTT. It specifies CASRGRGDEKLFF.

This clone was seen a few times. The chain couples TRBV21-1 to TRBJ1-2; the table's D call of TRBD1 was not tested on the DNA. TRBV21-1 is a known pseudogene. The CDR3 contains 18 residues. The CDR3 reads CASSRSFTGTGNYYGYTF. CDR3 coding DNA: TGTGCCAGCAGCCGAAGTTTTACCGGGACAGGGAACTACTATGGCTACACCTTC.

The V and J genes are TRBV6-2 or TRBV6-3 and TRBJ2-7; D is possibly TRBD1 (5 bases). Germline V CDR1 and CDR2: MNHEY, SVGEGT. This CDR3 region has 13 residues. Trimming shortened V by 6 bases and J by 7 bases, and 16 bases separated the two germline ends. The CDR3 DNA reads as TGTGCCAGCAGCCCCAGGGATATAGGGGAGCAGTACTTC. Its translation: CASSPRDIGEQYF.

This chain joins TRBV4-3 and TRBJ1-6; D ambiguous. The CDR3 runs 15 residues. The germline gives CDR1 LGHNA, CDR2 YSLEER. The ends were cut back, 0 bases at V and 4 bases at J, with 7 bases in the middle. CDR3 amino acids: CASSQDMGYNSPLHF. CDR3 coding DNA: TGCGCCAGCAGCCAAGATATGGGTTATAATTCACCCCTCCACTTT.

V gene TRBV27 combines with J gene TRBJ2-4, with D unresolved. This CDR3 is 15 amino acids long. CDR1 is MNHEY and CDR2 is SMNVEV in the germline V gene (reference sequence). Trimming took 5 bases from V and 1 from J, leaving 12 bases between them. CDR3 protein: CASSINVQAKNIQYF. In DNA, the CDR3 is TGTGCCAGCAGTATTAACGTGCAGGCCAAAAACATTCAGTACTTC.

The V gene is TRBV3-1 (or the pseudogene TRBV3-2), the J gene TRBJ1-2; D is possibly TRBD1 (5 bases). Germline V gene lookup returns CDR1 LGHDT and CDR2 YNNKEL (reference sequence). The CDR3 consists of 15 residues. The V end was cut by 0 bases, the J end by 8 bases, with 16 bases between. CDR3 region: CASSQDWASQGGYTF. The CDR3 nucleotides read TGTGCCAGCAGCCAAGATTGGGCCTCCCAGGGAGGCTACACCTTC.